The 5 T cell receptor beta chains listed next were all sequenced from one sample in a study of somatic mutations in cytotoxic T cells in rheumatoid arthritis. Sequencing was performed with immunoSEQ multiplex PCR; in TCRdb, only in-frame clones are kept and a portion is missing. Found here are roughly 5,500 clones, roughly four fifths of them singletons; the top ten hold around 47%. Source material: CD8+ T cells sorted from blood. The receptors here all came from a woman aged 50 to 60 with rheumatoid arthritis.

The rearrangement uses TRBV2 and TRBJ1-1; 8 nucleotides align to TRBD1. Trimming at V came to 4 bases and at J to 5 bases, leaving 6 bases not matched to a gene. The CDR3 loop spans 14 amino acids. Per germline, CDR1 SNHLY and CDR2 FYNNEI. In nucleotides, the CDR3 is TGTGCCAGCAGTGGACGGACAGGGATGACTGAAGCTTTCTTT. It encodes CASSGRTGMTEAFF.

The chain employs TRBV28 and TRBJ2-5; possible D gene TRBD1, 6 bases. V lost 7 bases to trimming and J lost 4 bases, with 13 bases between them. The CDR3 covers 13 residues. In germline, CDR1 is MDHEN, CDR2 SYDVKM. CDR3 nucleotide sequence: TGTGCCAGCATGGGGGACACATCAGAGACCCAGTACTTC. Encoded protein: CASMGDTSETQYF.

This chain joins TRBV4-1 and TRBJ2-2, with 11 bases that match TRBD2. The germline CDR1 and CDR2 sequences are MGHRA and YSYEKL. After removal of 1 base from V and 8 bases from J, the junction contained 12 bases not matched to a gene. CDR3 length: 18 residues. The CDR3 coding sequence is TGCGCCAGCAGCCAAGTTTCTAGCGGGAGGCTGGTTTGGGGGGAGCTGTTTTTT. Translating gives CASSQVSSGRLVWGELFF.

V gene TRBV14 combines with J gene TRBJ1-1; D is uncertain. The CDR3 runs 13 residues. V was cut by 4 bases and J by 6 bases, with 12 bases left in between. Germline assignment: CDR1 SGHDN and CDR2 FVKESK. The CDR3 sequence is CASSPLGSAEAFF. CDR3 nucleotides: TGTGCCAGCAGCCCTTTGGGGAGTGCTGAAGCTTTCTTT. Full variable domain (outside the CDR3, taken from reference TRBV14 and TRBJ1-1): EAGVTQFPSHSVIEKGQTVTLRCDPISGHDNLYWYRRVMGKEIKFLLHFVKESKQDESGMPNNRFLAERTGGTYSTLKVQPAELEDSGVYFCASSPLGSAEAFFGQGTRLTVV.

The chain has TRBV6-5 and TRBJ2-1; 9 nucleotides match TRBD2. The CDR3 length is 15 residues. Germline loops: CDR1 MNHEY, CDR2 SVGAGI. Trimming at V came to 5 bases and at J to 1 base, leaving 3 bases not matched to a gene. The DNA for the CDR3 is TGTGCCAGCAGTCTAAGCGGGAGGTCCTACAATGAGCAGTTCTTC. Encoded protein: CASSLSGRSYNEQFF.